This T cell receptor (beta chain) was found in a study of blood T cell repertoires in COVID-19. Study overall: COVID-19 samples, acute and convalescent, were from the United States, Italy and Spain. T cells, B-cell-depleted T cells, or PBMCs provided the cDNA or gDNA that served as material.

In the original analysis: Reference gene primer amplification gave estimated nucleated cell counts. The assay was immunoSEQ multiplex PCR, and TCRdb's table has in-frame clones only and misses some. From that table come the V and J calls and clone size; the DNA was used to work out D and trimming. This sample carries fewer than 350,000 clones, about 86% of them seen once, and the ten largest clones take over 2%. The germline V gene encodes CDR1 KGHDR and CDR2 SFDVKD. The CDR3 consists of 12 residues. Trimming cost V 4 bases and J 8 bases, with 10 bases left between them. The TCR originated in a woman in her thirties who had recovered from COVID-19. This chain links TRBV24-1 with TRBJ1-1; possibly TRBD1 for D (5 bases). Material: peripheral blood. DNA of the CDR3: TGTGCCACCAGTGACCCACGGACAGAAGCTTTCTTT. The encoded protein is CATSDPRTEAFF.